Listed below are T cell receptor beta chains from one sample, sequenced in a study of control samples from healthy donors and cancer patients. The method was immunoSEQ multiplex PCR; TCRdb's version includes in-frame clones alone and lacks a portion of them. Here the sample spans 350,000 to 450,000 clones, 80% to 95% being singletons. Specimen: PBMCs. These receptors originate from a man aged 35-49 years with head and neck cancer. Both conserved end residues are part of each CDR3. D genes are given only for firm matches. Rows may omit the clone size; those that give it use once, few, many or a size class.

d_gene: TRBD2
v_gene: TRBV11-2
abundance: NA
j_gene: TRBJ2-3
CDR3nt: TGTGCCAGCAGACATCCACTAGCGGGGGAGGATACGCAGTATTTT
CDR3aa: CASRHPLAGEDTQYF

d_gene: NA
v_gene: TRBV4-2
abundance: NA
j_gene: TRBJ1-6
CDR3nt: TGTGCCAGCAGCCTGGCGGCCTATAATTCACCCCTCCACTTT
CDR3aa: CASSLAAYNSPLHF

d_gene: NA
v_gene: TRBV11-2
abundance: NA
j_gene: TRBJ2-7
CDR3nt: TGTGCCAGCAGCTTAGTAGGCCACGAGCAGTACTTC
CDR3aa: CASSLVGHEQYF

d_gene: NA
v_gene: TRBV28
abundance: once
j_gene: TRBJ1-4
CDR3nt: TGTGCCAGCAGCCGGGGCGGGGGACGGGCTAATGAAAAACTGTTTTTT
CDR3aa: CASSRGGGRANEKLFF

d_gene: NA
v_gene: TRBV6-5
abundance: NA
j_gene: TRBJ1-5
CDR3nt: TGTGCCAGCAGTTACGGCGTGGGGGGTCAGCCCCAGCATTTT
CDR3aa: CASSYGVGGQPQHF

d_gene: NA
v_gene: TRBV5-1
abundance: NA
j_gene: TRBJ2-5
CDR3nt: TGCGCCAGCACAGGGGGGGAGACCCAGTACTTC
CDR3aa: CASTGGETQYF

d_gene: TRBD2
v_gene: TRBV19
abundance: NA
j_gene: TRBJ2-1
CDR3nt: TGTGCCAGTAGTATTTCGGCGGGAGTTGGCAATGAGCAGTTCTTC
CDR3aa: CASSISAGVGNEQFF

d_gene: NA
v_gene: TRBV5-5
abundance: NA
j_gene: TRBJ1-2
CDR3nt: TGTGCCAGCACTCCAGACTGGGGTAACTATGGCTACACCTTC
CDR3aa: CASTPDWGNYGYTF

d_gene: TRBD1
v_gene: TRBV5-1
abundance: NA
j_gene: TRBJ1-2
CDR3nt: TGCGCCAGCAGCTTGTGGGACAGAGAAAACGCATACCTTGGCTACACCTTC
CDR3aa: CASSLWDRENAYLGYTF

d_gene: NA
v_gene: TRBV7-9
abundance: NA
j_gene: TRBJ2-7
CDR3nt: TGTGCCAGCAGCTCCGGGGGAAGGGAAGGACTCGAGCAGTACTTC
CDR3aa: CASSSGGREGLEQYF

d_gene: NA
v_gene: TRBV6-5
abundance: NA
j_gene: TRBJ1-3
CDR3nt: TGTGCCAGCAGTTACTCGGTTGGCTCTGGAAACACCATATATTTT
CDR3aa: CASSYSVGSGNTIYF

d_gene: NA
v_gene: TRBV11-2
abundance: NA
j_gene: TRBJ1-4
CDR3nt: TGTGCCAGCAGCTTGAGTAGATATAATGAAAAACTGTTTTTT
CDR3aa: CASSLSRYNEKLFF

d_gene: TRBD2
v_gene: TRBV27
abundance: once
j_gene: TRBJ2-1
CDR3nt: TGTGCCAGCAGTCTTAGCGGGAGTCTCTACAATGAGCAGTTCTTC
CDR3aa: CASSLSGSLYNEQFF

d_gene: NA
v_gene: TRBV6-6
abundance: once
j_gene: TRBJ2-3
CDR3nt: TGTGCCAGCAGTTACCCTACTAGCCCTAGCACAGATACGCAGTATTTT
CDR3aa: CASSYPTSPSTDTQYF

d_gene: TRBD2
v_gene: TRBV19
abundance: NA
j_gene: TRBJ2-7
CDR3nt: TGTGCCAGTAGCACTAGCGGGAGTCGCGAGCAGTACTTC
CDR3aa: CASSTSGSREQYF

d_gene: NA
v_gene: TRBV12-3/TRBV12-4
abundance: NA
j_gene: TRBJ1-5
CDR3nt: TGTGCCAGCAGTTTAAGGGGCCCCCAGCATTTT
CDR3aa: CASSLRGPQHF

d_gene: NA
v_gene: TRBV18
abundance: NA
j_gene: TRBJ1-1
CDR3nt: TGTGCCAGCTCACCACCATGGCAGGGTTTTGAAGCTTTCTTT
CDR3aa: CASSPPWQGFEAFF

d_gene: NA
v_gene: TRBV28
abundance: NA
j_gene: TRBJ1-6
CDR3nt: TGTGCCAGCAGTTTCGGGGGTTCACCCCTCCACTTT
CDR3aa: CASSFGGSPLHF

d_gene: NA
v_gene: TRBV6-6
abundance: NA
j_gene: TRBJ1-1
CDR3nt: TGTGCCAGCAGTCCCATGCACGTAGGACGGATGAACACTGAAGCTTTCTTT
CDR3aa: CASSPMHVGRMNTEAFF

d_gene: NA
v_gene: TRBV5-1
abundance: NA
j_gene: TRBJ2-1
CDR3nt: TGCGCCAGCAGCTTTATAGACTCACCCTACAATGAGCAGTTCTTC
CDR3aa: CASSFIDSPYNEQFF

d_gene: TRBD2
v_gene: TRBV7-8
abundance: NA
j_gene: TRBJ2-1
CDR3nt: TGTGCCAGCAGCTTAGCGACTAGCGCATCCTACAATGAGCAGTTCTTC
CDR3aa: CASSLATSASYNEQFF

d_gene: NA
v_gene: TRBV5-5
abundance: NA
j_gene: TRBJ2-1
CDR3nt: TGTGCCAGCAGGGCGGGGAACTACAATGAGCAGTTCTTC
CDR3aa: CASRAGNYNEQFF

d_gene: NA
v_gene: TRBV7-2
abundance: NA
j_gene: TRBJ1-4
CDR3nt: TGTGCCAGCAGCTTAGGCCAGCCCCTTGGTGAAAAACTGTTTTTT
CDR3aa: CASSLGQPLGEKLFF

d_gene: TRBD1
v_gene: TRBV19
abundance: NA
j_gene: TRBJ2-7
CDR3nt: TGTGCCAGTACCGCGGGACAGGGCACCTACGAGCAGTACTTC
CDR3aa: CASTAGQGTYEQYF

d_gene: NA
v_gene: TRBV7-3
abundance: NA
j_gene: TRBJ1-5
CDR3nt: TGTGCCAGCAGCTTATCCGTAAATCAGCCCCAGCATTTT
CDR3aa: CASSLSVNQPQHF

d_gene: TRBD2
v_gene: TRBV28
abundance: once
j_gene: TRBJ2-1
CDR3nt: TGTGCCAGCAGTTTATCTGGGCTAGCGGGAGGCAACTCCTACAATGAGCAGTTCTTC
CDR3aa: CASSLSGLAGGNSYNEQFF

d_gene: TRBD1
v_gene: TRBV5-1
abundance: NA
j_gene: TRBJ1-4
CDR3nt: TGCGCCAGCAGCTTCGACAGGGGCCCCGAAAAACTGTTTTTT
CDR3aa: CASSFDRGPEKLFF

d_gene: TRBD1
v_gene: TRBV11-2
abundance: NA
j_gene: TRBJ2-1
CDR3nt: TGTGCCAGCAGCACCCCCGGGACAGGGGGCTTTAGCTCCTACAATGAGCAGTTCTTC
CDR3aa: CASSTPGTGGFSSYNEQFF

d_gene: NA
v_gene: TRBV28
abundance: NA
j_gene: TRBJ2-1
CDR3nt: TGTGCCAGCAGTGCACCCGGGGAGGAGCAGTTCTTC
CDR3aa: CASSAPGEEQFF

d_gene: NA
v_gene: TRBV9
abundance: NA
j_gene: TRBJ2-1
CDR3nt: TGTGCCAGCAGCGTAGGGGGGCCCTACAATGAGCAGTTCTTC
CDR3aa: CASSVGGPYNEQFF

d_gene: TRBD1
v_gene: TRBV4-1
abundance: NA
j_gene: TRBJ2-5
CDR3nt: TGCGCCAGCAGCCAAGGCTCCGGGACAGCGGAGACCCAGTACTTC
CDR3aa: CASSQGSGTAETQYF